Listed here are 24 T cell receptor beta chains from one sample, sequenced in a study of blood T cell repertoires in COVID-19. Some clones are missing from TCRdb's copy, which holds only in-frame ones; the method was immunoSEQ multiplex PCR. The table shows under 300,000 clones, with roughly 80% occurring only once. The sample comprised peripheral blood. The receptors were gathered from a woman aged 18-29 years with acute or convalescent COVID-19.

V and J are TRBV6-5 and TRBJ2-2; 8 bases fit TRBD2. The V gene's germline CDR1 is MNHEY and CDR2 SVGAGI. Trimming took 6 bases from V and 3 from J; bases not matched to a gene: 6. The CDR3 loop spans 15 amino acids. The DNA of the CDR3 is TGTGCCAGCAGCTTACGGGGGGGAGACACCGGGGAGCTGTTTTTT. Translating it yields CASSLRGGDTGELFF.

This clone was seen a few times. The CDR3 coding sequence is TGTGCCAGCAGCGCAAAGACAGGGATGACTAGCGGGAGGACAGATACGCAGTATTTT. Translated, it gives CASSAKTGMTSGRTDTQYF. This rearrangement joins TRBV9 to TRBJ2-3; 13 nucleotides match TRBD2. Germline CDR1 SGDLS, CDR2 YYNGEE. The V gene end was trimmed by 3 bases and the J gene end by 3 bases; junction bases not matched to a gene: 13. The CDR3 spans 19 residues.

The rearrangement joins TRBV24-1 to TRBJ2-1, with 7 bases identical to TRBD2. CDR3 length: 15 residues. V shed 1 base, J shed 7 bases, and the junction held 6 bases outside the gene matches. CDR1 is KGHDR and CDR2 is SFDVKD in the germline V gene. DNA of the CDR3: TGTGCCACCAGTGATTTCGGGCGGGAGAATAATGAGCAGTTCTTC. Translating gives CATSDFGRENNEQFF.

V and J are TRBV27 and TRBJ1-6; D call uncertain. The CDR3 sequence is 13 residues long. V was clipped by 6 bases and J by 5 bases, with 8 bases between them. The germline gives CDR1 MNHEY, CDR2 SMNVEV (reference sequence). The CDR3 is CASRLSHNSPLHF. CDR3 DNA sequence: TGTGCCAGCAGACTTTCGCATAATTCACCCCTCCACTTT.

This chain connects TRBV21-1 to TRBJ1-2; TRBD1, as called in the table, went unchecked against the DNA. TRBV21-1 is assigned pseudogene status. This CDR3 region has 15 residues. CDR3 sequence: CASALGGQGLLGYTF. CDR3 nucleotides: TGTGCCAGCGCCCTGGGGGGACAGGGGTTGTTGGGCTACACCTTC.

This clone was seen more than once but under ten times. This chain uses TRBV2 with TRBJ2-1; TRBD2 matches at 14 bases. This CDR3 is 14 amino acids long. V shed 5 bases and J 14 bases; nucleotides not matched to a gene: 8. The germline gives CDR1 SNHLY, CDR2 FYNNEI. CDR3 bases: TGTGCCAGCAGTCTAGACAGACTAGCGGGGGGGGAGTTCTTC. The encoded protein is CASSLDRLAGGEFF. Full variable domain (missing parts from reference TRBV2 and TRBJ2-1): EPEVTQTPSHQVTQMGQEVILRCVPISNHLYFYWYRQILGQKVEFLVSFYNNEISEKSEIFDDQFSVERPDGSNFTLKIRSTKLEDSAMYFCASSLDRLAGGEFFGPGTRLTVL.

The genes are TRBV28 and TRBJ2-5; 11 nucleotides line up with TRBD2. Looked up from germline, CDR1 is MDHEN and CDR2 is SYDVKM. The CDR3 loop spans 15 amino acids. Trimming took 0 bases from V and 3 from J; bases not matched to a gene: 0. The CDR3 spells CASSLWGLAEETQYF. Written as DNA, the CDR3 is TGTGCCAGCAGTTTATGGGGACTAGCGGAAGAGACCCAGTACTTC.

The chain joins TRBV2 to TRBJ1-4, with TRBD1 identical over 7 bases. Germline V gene sequence: CDR1 SNHLY, CDR2 FYNNEI. The CDR3 runs to 16 residues. Trimming cost V 4 bases and J 0 bases; bases outside gene matches: 5. CDR3 region: CASSVTGVATNEKLFF. In DNA, the CDR3 is TGTGCCAGCAGTGTAACAGGGGTTGCAACTAATGAAAAACTGTTTTTT.

The V gene is TRBV14, the J gene TRBJ2-3; 8 positions match TRBD2. V shed 3 bases and J 4 bases; nucleotides not matched to a gene: 6. This CDR3 is 15 amino acids long. Germline values: CDR1 SGHDN, CDR2 FVKESK. The CDR3 loop reads CASSQGTSRADTQYF. Here the CDR3 DNA reads TGTGCCAGCAGCCAGGGGACTAGTCGCGCAGATACGCAGTATTTT.

In nucleotides, the CDR3 is TGTGCCAGCGCGGGGACAGGGATGGAGACCCAGTACTTC. Translating gives CASAGTGMETQYF. The chain has TRBV9 and TRBJ2-5; 9 bases map to TRBD1. The V gene end was trimmed by 7 bases and the J gene end by 5 bases; junction bases not matched to a gene: 6. This CDR3 has 13 amino acids. Germline CDR1 SGDLS, CDR2 YYNGEE.

The chain links TRBV6-1 to TRBJ1-1; D not resolved. The CDR3 has 15 residues. The germline V gene encodes CDR1 MNHNS and CDR2 SASEGT. V was cut by 1 base and J by 0 bases, with 9 bases left in between. CDR3 protein: CASSEDGAMNTEAFF. DNA for the CDR3: TGTGCCAGCAGTGAAGATGGAGCAATGAACACTGAAGCTTTCTTT.

This rearrangement joins TRBV6-5 to TRBJ2-2; D unclear. Trimming removed 7 bases at V and 0 bases at J, with 12 bases between. Germline assignment: CDR1 MNHEY and CDR2 SVGAGI. The CDR3 is made up of 15 amino acids. The CDR3 region is CASNPQFANTGELFF. The CDR3 DNA reads as TGTGCCAGCAATCCACAGTTCGCGAACACCGGGGAGCTGTTTTTT.

This rearrangement joins TRBV28 to TRBJ1-6, with 8 bases aligning to TRBD1. Germline V CDR1 and CDR2: MDHEN, SYDVKM. V gave up 5 bases and J gave up 9 bases; unmatched junction bases: 6. This CDR3 comprises 14 residues. The CDR3 nucleotides read TGTGCCAGCAGTACCCGGACAGGGAGTTCACCCCTCCACTTT. Translating gives CASSTRTGSSPLHF.

J is TRBJ2-7 and V is TRBV7-9; TRBD2 aligns across 8 bases. The J segment lost 0 bases and the V segment lost 5 bases, leaving 6 bases of the junction unmatched. The V gene's germline CDR1 is SEHNR and CDR2 FQNEAQ (reference sequence). CDR3 size: 15 residues. In DNA, the CDR3 is TGTGCCAGCAGCCCTAGCGGGTTAAGCTCCTACGAGCAGTACTTC. It encodes CASSPSGLSSYEQYF.

This clone was counted only a few times. The V and J genes are TRBV18 and TRBJ1-1, with D possibly matching TRBD1 (5 bases). Germline V gives CDR1 KGHSH, CDR2 LQKENI. The V and J ends lost 1 base and 4 bases respectively, with 10 bases between them. CDR3 length: 14 amino acids. CDR3 in DNA: TGTGCCAGCTCACCACAGGGGTCCCCCACTGAAGCTTTCTTT. Protein: CASSPQGSPTEAFF.

This clone has just one count. The CDR3 coding sequence is TGTGCCACCAGCGGAAATAGCGGTCTCTACAATGAGCAGTTCTTC. Its translation: CATSGNSGLYNEQFF. The V gene is TRBV15, the J gene TRBJ2-1; D is possibly TRBD2 (6 bases). Looked up from germline, CDR1 is LNHNV and CDR2 is YYDKDF (reference sequence). This CDR3 is built from 15 residues. V shed 5 bases and J shed 3 bases, with 14 bases lying between them.

The chain couples TRBV11-2 to TRBJ1-6; 11 nucleotides line up with TRBD1. Germline V lookup: CDR1 SGHAT, CDR2 FQNNGV. The CDR3 is 17 residues long. Losses at the gene ends were 5 bases for V and 5 bases for J; bases not matched to a gene: 8. The CDR3 DNA follows: TGTGCCAGCAGCCCGCGGACAGGGGGCCAAGATAATTCACCCCTCCACTTT. Protein sequence: CASSPRTGGQDNSPLHF.

This clone has a single count. This chain connects TRBV5-8 to TRBJ1-5, with D tentatively TRBD1 (5 bases). The CDR3 is 15 amino acids. Germline-derived CDR1 and CDR2 are SGHTS and YDEGEE. V was pared by 4 bases and J by 1 base, with 12 bases between. The DNA for the CDR3 is TGTGCCAGCAGCCCCTGGGGCACCAGCAATCAGCCCCAGCATTTT. It is translated as CASSPWGTSNQPQHF.

This chain links TRBV18 with TRBJ2-7; TRBD2 agrees at 13 bases. Trimming cost V 2 bases and J 5 bases; bases outside gene matches: 0. The CDR3 is made up of 14 amino acids. CDR1 and CDR2 from the germline V gene are KGHSH and LQKENI. CDR3: CASSPGTSGNEQYF. As DNA, the CDR3 is TGTGCCAGCTCACCAGGGACTAGCGGGAACGAGCAGTACTTC.

The V gene is TRBV27, the J gene TRBJ2-5; 11 bases match TRBD1. The CDR3 is 15 amino acids. V gave up 5 bases and J gave up 5 bases; unmatched junction bases: 7. Looked up from germline, CDR1 is MNHEY and CDR2 is SMNVEV (reference sequence). CDR3 protein: CASSPLGQGAETQYF. DNA for the CDR3: TGTGCCAGCAGTCCCCTCGGACAGGGGGCGGAGACCCAGTACTTC.

V usage is TRBV27 and J usage is TRBJ2-1, with 11 positions matching TRBD1. This CDR3 comprises 15 residues. V lost 1 base and J lost 6; bases outside the gene matches: 2. The V gene's germline CDR1 is MNHEY and CDR2 SMNVEV (reference sequence). The CDR3 spells CASSLWGQGGNEQFF. CDR3 in DNA: TGTGCCAGCAGTTTATGGGGACAGGGGGGCAATGAGCAGTTCTTC.

In DNA form, the CDR3 reads TGCGCCAGCAGCCCCAGGACTAGCGACCTCACAGATACGCAGTATTTT. It specifies CASSPRTSDLTDTQYF. The rearrangement links TRBV5-1 to TRBJ2-3; 9 nucleotides align to TRBD2. Germline CDR1 and CDR2: SGHRS and YFSETQ. This CDR3 is built from 16 residues. V was clipped by 4 bases and J by 2 bases; unmatched bases: 8.

V and J are TRBV5-1 and TRBJ2-3; 9 bases are shared with TRBD2. CDR3 length: 17 residues. V dropped 0 bases and J dropped 6; count of bases not matched to a gene: 11. Germline V lookup: CDR1 SGHRS, CDR2 YFSETQ. CDR3 in amino acids: CASSLAVAGGPEDTQYF. Here the CDR3 DNA reads TGCGCCAGCAGCTTGGCCGTTGCGGGAGGGCCTGAGGATACGCAGTATTTT.

The V gene is TRBV5-1, the J gene TRBJ2-3; D remains unclear. The V end was cut by 2 bases, the J end by 2 bases, with 12 bases between. CDR1 and CDR2 from the germline V gene are SGHRS and YFSETQ. CDR3 length: 15 residues. The CDR3 spells CASSFRPGPTDTQYF. CDR3 DNA: TGCGCCAGCAGCTTCCGCCCAGGTCCCACAGATACGCAGTATTTT.